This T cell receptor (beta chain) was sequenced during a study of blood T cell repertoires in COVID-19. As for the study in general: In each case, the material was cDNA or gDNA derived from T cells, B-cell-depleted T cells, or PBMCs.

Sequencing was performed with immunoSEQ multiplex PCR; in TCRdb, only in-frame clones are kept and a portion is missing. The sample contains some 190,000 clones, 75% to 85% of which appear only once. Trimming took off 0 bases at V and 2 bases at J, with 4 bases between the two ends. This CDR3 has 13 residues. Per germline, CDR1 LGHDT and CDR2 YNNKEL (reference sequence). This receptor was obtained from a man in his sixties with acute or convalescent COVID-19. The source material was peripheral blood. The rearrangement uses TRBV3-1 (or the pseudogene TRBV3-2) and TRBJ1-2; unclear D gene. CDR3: CASSQDVNYGYTF. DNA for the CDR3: TGTGCCAGCAGCCAAGACGTGAACTATGGCTACACCTTC.